This T cell receptor beta chain was recovered during a study of CD8+CD57+ T cells in acquired aplastic anemia. The wider study: When averaged, DNA from sorted CD4+ and CD8+ cells came to 2.5 to 3.5 ug.

Genomic DNA provided the template from which TCR beta VDJ and CDR3 profiles were obtained. Each CDR3 protein is one row after TCRdb ran MiXCR on the reads. The repertoire holds about 180,000 distinct CDR3 sequences, roughly 65% seen once, with about 42% in the top ten. Germline-derived CDR1 and CDR2 are SEHNR and FQNEAQ (reference sequence). V was pared by 1 base and J by 13 bases, with 20 bases between. The CDR3 has 14 amino acids. Patients chosen for sequencing had shown CD8+CD57+ cell expansion by flow cytometry. Each patient had severe acquired aplastic anemia. Among the patients, none had received any therapy at the time of blood sampling.

The rearrangement joins TRBV7-9 to TRBJ2-7, with D possibly TRBD2 on 5 matching bases. Material: sorted CD4+, CD8+, or CD8+CD57+ T cells (not recorded which) from PBMCs. This TCR came from a human donor with aplastic anemia. The chain's CDR3 is CASSLGSVEGRHYF. In DNA form, the CDR3 reads TGTGCCAGCAGCTTAGGGTCGGTCGAAGGGAGACATTACTTC.